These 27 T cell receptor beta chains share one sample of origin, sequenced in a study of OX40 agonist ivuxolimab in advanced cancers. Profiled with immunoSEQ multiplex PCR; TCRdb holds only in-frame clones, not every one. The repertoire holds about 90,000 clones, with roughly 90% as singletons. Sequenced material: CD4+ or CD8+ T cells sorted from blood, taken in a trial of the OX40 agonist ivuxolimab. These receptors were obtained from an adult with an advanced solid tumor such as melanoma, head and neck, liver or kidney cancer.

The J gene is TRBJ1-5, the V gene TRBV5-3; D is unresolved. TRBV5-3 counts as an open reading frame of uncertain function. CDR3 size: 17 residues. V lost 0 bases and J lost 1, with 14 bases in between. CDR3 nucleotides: TGTGCCAGAAGCTTGGAGCAGGAGGGTCAAAGCAATCAGCCCCAGCATTTT. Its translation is CARSLEQEGQSNQPQHF.

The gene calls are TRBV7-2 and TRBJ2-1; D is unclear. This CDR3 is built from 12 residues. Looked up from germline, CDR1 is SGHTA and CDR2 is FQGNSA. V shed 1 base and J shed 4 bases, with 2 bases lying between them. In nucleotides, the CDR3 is TGTGCCAGCAGCTTAGGTTACAATGAGCAGTTCTTC. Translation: CASSLGYNEQFF. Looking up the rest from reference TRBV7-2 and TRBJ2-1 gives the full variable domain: GAGVSQSPSNKVTEKGKDVELRCDPISGHTALYWYRQSLGQGLEFLIYFQGNSAPDKSGLPSDRFSAERTGGSVSTLTIQRTQQEDSAVYLCASSLGYNEQFFGPGTRLTVL.

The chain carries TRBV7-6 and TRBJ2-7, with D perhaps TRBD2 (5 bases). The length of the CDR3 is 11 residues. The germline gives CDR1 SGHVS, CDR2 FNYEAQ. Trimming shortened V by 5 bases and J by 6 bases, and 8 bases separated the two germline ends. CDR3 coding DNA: TGTGCCAGCAGCCGGGATGGCGAGCAGTACTTC. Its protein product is CASSRDGEQYF.

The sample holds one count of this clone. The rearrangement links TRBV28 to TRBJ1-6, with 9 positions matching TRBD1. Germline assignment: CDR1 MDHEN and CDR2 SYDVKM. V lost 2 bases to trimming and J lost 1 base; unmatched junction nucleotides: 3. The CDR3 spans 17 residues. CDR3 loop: CASSLGGQGSYNSPLHF. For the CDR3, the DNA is TGTGCCAGCAGTTTAGGGGGACAGGGTTCCTATAATTCACCCCTCCACTTT.

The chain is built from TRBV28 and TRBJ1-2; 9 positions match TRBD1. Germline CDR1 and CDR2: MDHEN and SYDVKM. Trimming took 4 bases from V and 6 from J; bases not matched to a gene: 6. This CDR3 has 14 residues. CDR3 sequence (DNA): TGTGCCAGCAGTTCGTTCGGACAGGGGCATGGCTACACCTTC. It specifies CASSSFGQGHGYTF.

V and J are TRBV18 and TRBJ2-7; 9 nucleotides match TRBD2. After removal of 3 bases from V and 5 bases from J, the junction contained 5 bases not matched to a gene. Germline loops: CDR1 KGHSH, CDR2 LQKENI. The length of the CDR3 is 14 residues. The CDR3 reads CASSPAGGYNEQYF. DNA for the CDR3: TGTGCCAGCTCACCCGCGGGAGGGTACAACGAGCAGTACTTC.

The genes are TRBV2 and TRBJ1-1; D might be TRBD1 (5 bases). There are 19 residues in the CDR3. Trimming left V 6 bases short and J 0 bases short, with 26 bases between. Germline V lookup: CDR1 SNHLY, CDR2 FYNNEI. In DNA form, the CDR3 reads TGTGCCAGCAGGAAAGGGGTCCCGTCCCCTGCCGGTATGAACACTGAAGCTTTCTTT. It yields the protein CASRKGVPSPAGMNTEAFF.

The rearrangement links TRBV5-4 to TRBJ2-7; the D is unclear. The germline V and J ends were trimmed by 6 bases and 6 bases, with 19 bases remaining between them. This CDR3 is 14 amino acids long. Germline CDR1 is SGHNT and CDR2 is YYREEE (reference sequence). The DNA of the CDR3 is TGTGCCAGCACCCCCCGGGCAGGATCACTCGAGCAGTACTTC. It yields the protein CASTPRAGSLEQYF.

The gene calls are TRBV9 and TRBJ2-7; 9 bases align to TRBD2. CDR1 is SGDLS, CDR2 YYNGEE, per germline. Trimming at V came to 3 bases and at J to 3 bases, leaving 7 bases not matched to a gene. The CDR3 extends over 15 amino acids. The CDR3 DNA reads TGTGCCAGCAGCGCTTCCGGGACTAGCAGCTACGAGCAGTACTTC. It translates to CASSASGTSSYEQYF. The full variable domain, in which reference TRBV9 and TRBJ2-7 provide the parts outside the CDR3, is DSGVTQTPKHLITATGQRVTLRCSPRSGDLSVYWYQQSLDQGLQFLIQYYNGEERAKGNILERFSAQQFPDLHSELNLSSLELGDSALYFCASSASGTSSYEQYFGPGTRLTVT.

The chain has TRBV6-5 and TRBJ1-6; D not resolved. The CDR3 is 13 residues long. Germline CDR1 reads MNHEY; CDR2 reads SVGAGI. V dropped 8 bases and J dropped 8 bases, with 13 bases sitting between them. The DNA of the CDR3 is TGTGCCAGCCGCCGACCTGGGGATTCACCCCTCCACTTT. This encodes CASRRPGDSPLHF.

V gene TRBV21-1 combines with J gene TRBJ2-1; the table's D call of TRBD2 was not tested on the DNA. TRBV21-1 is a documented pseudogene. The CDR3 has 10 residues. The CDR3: CASSTDEQFF. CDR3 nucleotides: TGTGCCAGCAGCACGGATGAGCAGTTCTTC.

The CDR3 spells CASKRDPLNTGELFF. As DNA, the CDR3 is TGTGCCAGCAAACGGGACCCCCTCAACACCGGGGAGCTGTTTTTT. This sequence joins TRBV5-4 and TRBJ2-2; TRBD1 or TRBD2 may be the D gene (5 bases each). Germline CDR1 and CDR2: SGHNT and YYREEE (reference sequence). V gave up 6 bases and J gave up 2 bases, with 14 bases separating them. The length of the CDR3 is 15 residues.

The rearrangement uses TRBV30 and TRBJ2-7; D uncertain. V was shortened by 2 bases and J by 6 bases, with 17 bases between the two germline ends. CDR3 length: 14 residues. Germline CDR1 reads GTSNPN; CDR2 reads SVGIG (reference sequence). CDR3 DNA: TGTGCCTGGAGTTTCTCCCCCACTAAAGGCGAGCAGTACTTC. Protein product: CAWSFSPTKGEQYF.

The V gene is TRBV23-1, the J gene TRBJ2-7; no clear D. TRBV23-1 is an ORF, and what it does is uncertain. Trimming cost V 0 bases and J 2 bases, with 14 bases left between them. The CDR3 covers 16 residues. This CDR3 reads CASSQSKVSGTYEQYF. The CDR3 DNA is TGCGCCAGCAGTCAATCGAAGGTTTCTGGAACCTACGAGCAGTACTTC.

The CDR3 spells CAIMPGGGEETQYF. CDR3 nucleotides: TGTGCCATCATGCCCGGGGGGGGAGAAGAGACCCAGTACTTC. V and J are TRBV10-3 and TRBJ2-5; 8 bases are shared with TRBD2. The germline gives CDR1 ENHRY, CDR2 SYGVKD. CDR3 size: 14 residues. V lost 7 bases, J lost 3 bases, and 7 bases stayed unmatched.

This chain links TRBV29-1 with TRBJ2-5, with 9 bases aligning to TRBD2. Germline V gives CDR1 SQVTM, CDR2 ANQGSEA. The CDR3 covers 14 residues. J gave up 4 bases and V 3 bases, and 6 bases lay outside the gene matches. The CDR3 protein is CSVEDSGSGETQYF. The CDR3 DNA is TGCAGCGTTGAGGATAGCGGGAGCGGAGAGACCCAGTACTTC.

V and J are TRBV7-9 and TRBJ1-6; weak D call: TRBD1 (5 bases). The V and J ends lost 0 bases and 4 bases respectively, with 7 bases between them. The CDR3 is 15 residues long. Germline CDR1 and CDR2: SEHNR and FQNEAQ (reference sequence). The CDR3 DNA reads TGTGCCAGCAGCTTAGCGACAGCTTATAATTCACCCCTCCACTTT. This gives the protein CASSLATAYNSPLHF.

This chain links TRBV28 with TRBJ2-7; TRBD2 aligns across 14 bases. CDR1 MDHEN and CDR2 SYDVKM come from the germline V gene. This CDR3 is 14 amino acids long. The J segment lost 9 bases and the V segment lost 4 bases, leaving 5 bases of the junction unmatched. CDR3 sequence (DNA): TGTGCCAGCAGTTCTACCGGGACTAGCGGGAGGCAGTACTTC. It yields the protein CASSSTGTSGRQYF.

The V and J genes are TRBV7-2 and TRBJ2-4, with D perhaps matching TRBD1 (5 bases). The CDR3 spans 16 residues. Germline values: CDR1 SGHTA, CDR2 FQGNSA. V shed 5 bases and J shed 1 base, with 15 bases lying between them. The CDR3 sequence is CASSPSPGRAKNIQYF. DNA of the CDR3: TGTGCCAGCAGCCCTAGTCCAGGGCGGGCCAAAAACATTCAGTACTTC.

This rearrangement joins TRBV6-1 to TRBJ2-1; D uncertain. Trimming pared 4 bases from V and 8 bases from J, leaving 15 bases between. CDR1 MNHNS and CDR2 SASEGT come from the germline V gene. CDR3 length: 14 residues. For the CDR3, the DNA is TGTGCCAGCAGTGGTCCTTATGTAGAGTATGAGCAGTTCTTC. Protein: CASSGPYVEYEQFF.

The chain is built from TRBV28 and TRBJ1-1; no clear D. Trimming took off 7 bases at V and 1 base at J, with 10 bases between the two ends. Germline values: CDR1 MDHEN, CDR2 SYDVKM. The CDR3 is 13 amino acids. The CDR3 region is CASTPAQNTEAFF. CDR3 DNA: TGTGCCAGCACCCCGGCCCAGAACACTGAAGCTTTCTTT.

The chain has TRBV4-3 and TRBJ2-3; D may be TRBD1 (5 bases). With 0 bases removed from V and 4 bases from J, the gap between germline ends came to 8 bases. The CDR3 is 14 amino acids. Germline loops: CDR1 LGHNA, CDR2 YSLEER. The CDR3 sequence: CASSQDIQADTQYF. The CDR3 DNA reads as TGCGCCAGCAGCCAAGATATACAGGCAGATACGCAGTATTTT.

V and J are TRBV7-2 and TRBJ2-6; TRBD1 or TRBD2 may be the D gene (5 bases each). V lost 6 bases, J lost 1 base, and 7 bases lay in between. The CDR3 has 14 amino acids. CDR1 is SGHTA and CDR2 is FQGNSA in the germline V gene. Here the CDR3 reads CASRGTSGANVLTF. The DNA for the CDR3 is TGTGCCAGCAGAGGGACGTCTGGGGCCAACGTCCTGACTTTC. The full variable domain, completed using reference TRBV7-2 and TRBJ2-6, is GAGVSQSPSNKVTEKGKDVELRCDPISGHTALYWYRQSLGQGLEFLIYFQGNSAPDKSGLPSDRFSAERTGGSVSTLTIQRTQQEDSAVYLCASRGTSGANVLTFGAGSRLTVL.

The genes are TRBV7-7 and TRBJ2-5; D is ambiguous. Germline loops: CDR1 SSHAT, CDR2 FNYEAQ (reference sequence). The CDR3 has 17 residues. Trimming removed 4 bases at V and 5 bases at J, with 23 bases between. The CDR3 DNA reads TGTGCCAGCAGCTCACAACTTCTAAGTGGGGATAGGGAGACCCAGTACTTC. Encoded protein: CASSSQLLSGDRETQYF.

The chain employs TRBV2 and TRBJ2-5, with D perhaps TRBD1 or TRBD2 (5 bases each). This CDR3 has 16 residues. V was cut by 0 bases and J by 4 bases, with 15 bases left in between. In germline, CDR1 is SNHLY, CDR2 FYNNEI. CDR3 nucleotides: TGTGCCAGCAGTGAAGCGCCCCCGGGGCCCGGAGAGACCCAGTACTTC. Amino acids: CASSEAPPGPGETQYF.

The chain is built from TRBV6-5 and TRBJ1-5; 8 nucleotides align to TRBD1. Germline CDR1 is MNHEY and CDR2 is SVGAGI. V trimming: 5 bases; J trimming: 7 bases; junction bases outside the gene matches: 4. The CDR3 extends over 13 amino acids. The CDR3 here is CASSLTGGQPQHF. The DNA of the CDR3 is TGTGCCAGCAGTCTTACAGGGGGACAGCCCCAGCATTTT.

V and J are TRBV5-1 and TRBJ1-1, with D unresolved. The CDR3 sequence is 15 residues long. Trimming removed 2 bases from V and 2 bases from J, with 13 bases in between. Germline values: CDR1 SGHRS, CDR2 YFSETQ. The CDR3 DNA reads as TGCGCCAGCAGCTTCGAGGGCCTCCTTAACACTGAAGCTTTCTTT. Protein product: CASSFEGLLNTEAFF.